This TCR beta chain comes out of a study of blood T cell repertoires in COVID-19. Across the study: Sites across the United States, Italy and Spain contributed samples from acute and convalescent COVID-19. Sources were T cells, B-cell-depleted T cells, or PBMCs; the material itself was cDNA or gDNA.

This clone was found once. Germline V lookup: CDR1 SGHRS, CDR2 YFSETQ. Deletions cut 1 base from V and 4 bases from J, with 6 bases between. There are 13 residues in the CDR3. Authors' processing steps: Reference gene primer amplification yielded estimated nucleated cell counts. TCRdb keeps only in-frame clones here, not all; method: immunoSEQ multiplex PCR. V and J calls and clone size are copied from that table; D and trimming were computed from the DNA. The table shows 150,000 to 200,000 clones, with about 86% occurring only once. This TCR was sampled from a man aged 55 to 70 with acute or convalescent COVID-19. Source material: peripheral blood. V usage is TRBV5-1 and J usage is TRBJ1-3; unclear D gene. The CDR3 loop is CASSLLPGNTIYF. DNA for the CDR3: TGCGCCAGCAGCTTGCTCCCCGGAAACACCATATATTTT.